The T cell receptor (beta chain) under discussion was sequenced for a study of T cells after yellow fever vaccination. V was shortened by 1 base and J by 7 bases, with 11 bases between the two germline ends. This CDR3 comprises 15 residues. From germline, CDR1 is SGHTA and CDR2 FQGNSA. This clonotype was found a few times. One entry per CDR3 protein results from TCRdb running MiXCR on the 5' RACE reads. The sample has under 300,000 distinct CDR3 sequences; 6.5% to 8.5% are singletons. This TCR was sampled from a man aged 25 to 40 who received the YFV17D yellow fever vaccine. This sequence joins TRBV7-2 and TRBJ1-6; D might be TRBD1 (5 bases). Sequences were derived from CD4+ T cells sorted from PBMCs, sampled 15 days after the yellow fever booster vaccination. CDR3 in amino acids: CASSLGRDRNSPLHF. The CDR3 nucleotides read TGTGCCAGCAGCTTAGGACGGGACCGAAATTCACCCCTCCACTTT. The whole variable domain, remainder taken from reference TRBV7-2 and TRBJ1-6, is GAGVSQSPSNKVTEKGKDVELRCDPISGHTALYWYRQSLGQGLEFLIYFQGNSAPDKSGLPSDRFSAERTGGSVSTLTIQRTQQEDSAVYLCASSLGRDRNSPLHFGNGTRLTVT.